The 8 T cell receptor beta chains below come from one sample, sequenced in a study of circulating CD8 cells and anti-PD-1 response in melanoma. Live CD3+CD8+TCRalphabeta+ cells were sorted into four subsets by PD-1 and/or TIGIT. Each library started from roughly 16 ng of total RNA using the QIAseq Immune Repertoire TCR panel. TCRdb independently ran MiXCR on the reads; one entry per CDR3 protein. The sample shows several hundred distinct CDR3 sequences, just over 5% of them seen only once. The input for sequencing was CD8+ T cells from PBMCs, taken at baseline or after one month of anti-PD-1 therapy (not recorded which). Source of these receptors: a human donor with melanoma.

By share of the sample, this clonotype is large. V and J are TRBV28 and TRBJ1-1; D is unresolved. Trimming left V 3 bases short and J 1 base short, with 12 bases between. CDR3 length: 15 residues. The germline CDR1 and CDR2 sequences are MDHEN and SYDVKM. CDR3 sequence reads: CASSFKDGPNTEAFF. CDR3 coding DNA: TGTGCCAGCAGTTTCAAGGACGGACCGAACACTGAAGCTTTCTTT. The whole variable domain, filled in from reference TRBV28 and TRBJ1-1, reads DVKVTQSSRYLVKRTGEKVFLECVQDMDHENMFWYRQDPGLGLRLIYFSYDVKMKEKGDIPEGYSVSREKKERFSLILESASTNQTSMYLCASSFKDGPNTEAFFGQGTRLTVV.

This clonotype qualifies as large (0.1 to 1%). The gene calls are TRBV28 and TRBJ1-2, with 7 bases identical to TRBD1. This CDR3 has 14 amino acids. After removal of 2 bases from V and 8 bases from J, the junction contained 8 bases not matched to a gene. From germline, CDR1 is MDHEN and CDR2 SYDVKM. The CDR3 protein is CASSLLNRGDGYTF. The DNA of the CDR3 is TGTGCCAGCAGTTTACTGAACAGGGGAGACGGCTACACCTTC.

This clonotype is labeled large. The chain is built from TRBV4-1 and TRBJ2-3, with TRBD1 identical over 7 bases. V trimming: 1 base; J trimming: 1 base; junction bases outside the gene matches: 2. From germline, CDR1 is MGHRA and CDR2 YSYEKL. This CDR3 is built from 15 residues. The CDR3 nucleotides are TGCGCCAGCAGCCAAGGCCAGGGGGGCACAGATACGCAGTATTTT. It translates to CASSQGQGGTDTQYF.

This clonotype is categorized as large (0.1 to 1%). The genes are TRBV28 and TRBJ2-4; TRBD2 matches at 8 bases. The CDR3 sequence is 16 residues long. Losses at the gene ends were 8 bases for V and 5 bases for J; bases not matched to a gene: 14. CDR1 is MDHEN and CDR2 is SYDVKM in the germline V gene. For the CDR3, the DNA is TGTGCCAGCCTTAGGCGGGGGGCCCCCCCCCAAAACATTCAGTACTTC. Translated: CASLRRGAPPQNIQYF. The variable domain in full, with the rest retrieved from reference TRBV28 and TRBJ2-4, is DVKVTQSSRYLVKRTGEKVFLECVQDMDHENMFWYRQDPGLGLRLIYFSYDVKMKEKGDIPEGYSVSREKKERFSLILESASTNQTSMYLCASLRRGAPPQNIQYFGAGTRLSVL.

Within the sample, this clonotype is large. The rearrangement links TRBV5-5 to TRBJ2-7; D unresolved. Looked up from germline, CDR1 is SGHKS and CDR2 is YYEKEE (reference sequence). This CDR3 is 11 amino acids long. V lost 0 bases, J lost 4 bases, and 2 bases lay in between. In DNA form, the CDR3 reads TGTGCCAGCAGCTTGGTTTACGAGCAGTACTTC. Protein: CASSLVYEQYF.

This clonotype is large within its sample. The genes are TRBV29-1 and TRBJ2-3, with TRBD1 as a possible D gene (6 bases). The V gene lost 5 bases and the J gene lost 2 bases, with 11 bases spanning the gap. Per germline, CDR1 SQVTM and CDR2 ANQGSEA. This CDR3 has 13 residues. CDR3 nucleotide sequence: TGCAGCGTTCCAGGGGAGAACACAGATACGCAGTATTTT. This translates into CSVPGENTDTQYF.

By sample share, this clonotype is large. This chain connects TRBV27 to TRBJ1-4, with D possibly being TRBD1 (6 bases). This CDR3 has 17 amino acids. CDR1 and CDR2 (germline): MNHEY, SMNVEV (reference sequence). V shed 5 bases and J shed 7 bases, with 23 bases lying between them. The CDR3 DNA reads as TGTGCCAGCAGTCCGAGGACAGTAGTCGGTGTGGGTGAAAAACTGTTTTTT. Amino acids: CASSPRTVVGVGEKLFF.

Note on this clonotype: This may arise from a read error, as a much more abundant clone is one base away. The V call is TRBV27, the J call TRBJ1-1; D might be TRBD1 (5 bases). V was pared by 11 bases and J by 3 bases, with 19 bases between. This CDR3 is built from 14 residues. Germline CDR1 reads MNHEY; CDR2 reads SMNVEV (reference sequence). CDR3 in amino acids: CAGGALDEDTEAFF. CDR3 DNA sequence: TGTGCCGGCGGGGCCCTAGACGAGGACACTGAAGCTTTCTTT.